These 22 T cell receptor beta chains share one sample of origin, sequenced in a study of T cells in Graves' hyperthyroidism and ophthalmopathy (dated by TCRdb to about 2019). The library was made by multiplex PCR. For sequencing, an Illumina HiSeq 2000 was employed. TCR beta CDR3 regions were amplified from RNA transcripts. For the first round of RT-PCR on the TCR CDR3, the HTBI primer set was used together with the Qiagen OneStep RT-PCR kit. Using fastp trimming at Q25 and MiXCR clonotype assembly, TCRdb reanalyzed the public sequencing data and kept in-frame beta chains. Every CDR3 protein is listed once, alongside the most common genes and DNA of its rows. The sample table contains a few hundred thousand distinct CDR3 sequences; only one count was recorded for around 13% of them. The top ten clonotypes cover around 5.4% of the sample. The specimen was blood. These receptors were taken from a young woman with Graves' hyperthyroidism that later progressed to Graves' ophthalmopathy.

There are many counts of this clonotype. The chain combines TRBV7-9 with TRBJ2-1; D could derive from TRBD1 or TRBD2 (5 bases each). Germline values: CDR1 SEHNR, CDR2 FQNEAQ (reference sequence). The CDR3 has 15 residues. The V and J ends lost 5 bases and 2 bases respectively, with 13 bases between them. As DNA, the CDR3 is TGTGCCAGCAGCCCAGCGAGGGGTACCTACAATGAGCAGTTCTTC. Its protein product is CASSPARGTYNEQFF.

This clonotype appeared many times. J is TRBJ2-1 and V is TRBV30, with 11 bases identical to TRBD2. The germline CDR1 and CDR2 sequences are GTSNPN and SVGIG (reference sequence). This CDR3 is built from 17 residues. V gave up 0 bases and J gave up 8 bases; unmatched junction bases: 12. The CDR3 DNA is TGTGCCTGGAGTGTACGCACTAGCGGGAGCTCTTCGTATGAGCAGTTCTTC. Translating it yields CAWSVRTSGSSSYEQFF.

J is TRBJ2-7 and V is TRBV6-1; D remains ambiguous. Looked up from germline, CDR1 is MNHNS and CDR2 is SASEGT. Trimming left V 10 bases short and J 2 bases short, with 12 bases between. There are 12 residues in the CDR3. The CDR3 sequence is CATRVGTYEQYF. The CDR3, as DNA: TGTGCCACCCGGGTAGGAACCTACGAGCAGTACTTC.

This clonotype was picked up a small number of times. The CDR3 loop is CASSYNWGVDGYTF. CDR3 DNA sequence: TGTGCCAGCAGTTATAATTGGGGAGTCGATGGCTACACCTTC. The chain has TRBV6-5 and TRBJ1-2, with D unresolved. The length of the CDR3 is 14 residues. Germline V gene sequence: CDR1 MNHEY, CDR2 SVGAGI. Trimming left V 3 bases short and J 6 bases short, with 14 bases between.

Comment on this clonotype: An end of the junction differs from the germline gene, which may be a read error. The chain couples TRBV24-1 to TRBJ2-1; D possibly matches TRBD1 or TRBD2 (5 bases each). The CDR3 sequence is 15 residues long. Germline values: CDR1 KGHDR, CDR2 SFDVKD. CDR3 region: CATSDFRGSCNEQFF. CDR3 nucleotide sequence: TGTGCCACCAGTGATTTCCGGGGCTCCTGCAATGAGCAGTTCTTC.

V gene TRBV20-1 combines with J gene TRBJ2-4; no reliable D call. Germline values: CDR1 DFQATT, CDR2 SNEGSKA (reference sequence). The CDR3 spans 11 residues. V lost 6 bases and J lost 1, with 4 bases in between. In nucleotides, the CDR3 is TGCAGTGCCTGGGCCAAAAACATTCAGTACTTC. The encoded protein is CSAWAKNIQYF.

This clonotype has at least ten counts. This chain links TRBV3-2 with TRBJ1-5. TRBV3-2 is marked as a pseudogene. The CDR3 covers 10 residues. The CDR3 nucleotides are TGTGCCAGCAGCTTTCAGCCCCAGCATTTT. Translation: CASSFQPQHF.

This clonotype has ten or more counts. The chain links TRBV2 to TRBJ2-1, with 8 nucleotides matching TRBD2. V was pared by 4 bases and J by 3 bases, with 2 bases of the junction left unmatched. CDR3 length: 14 residues. Germline V CDR1 and CDR2: SNHLY, FYNNEI. The CDR3 spells CASSGLAGYNEQFF. CDR3 bases: TGTGCCAGCAGTGGGCTAGCGGGCTACAATGAGCAGTTCTTC.

This clonotype was picked up many times. The chain is built from TRBV9 and TRBJ2-2; unclear D gene. The V gene lost 4 bases and the J gene lost 6 bases, with 10 bases spanning the gap. Germline V gene sequence: CDR1 SGDLS, CDR2 YYNGEE. The CDR3 totals 13 residues. This chain's CDR3 is CASSPLNSGELFF. The CDR3 nucleotides are TGTGCCAGCAGCCCGCTTAACTCCGGGGAGCTGTTTTTT.

This clonotype was seen ten or more times. The chain is built from TRBV12-3 or TRBV12-4 and TRBJ2-7; D not resolved. The CDR3 contains 12 residues. The germline V and J ends were trimmed by 6 bases and 6 bases, with 12 bases remaining between them. The CDR3 coding sequence is TGTGCCAGCAGCGTCCAACCAGTCGAGCAGTACTTC. Its translation: CASSVQPVEQYF.

The rearrangement uses TRBV19 and TRBJ2-1, with D possibly being TRBD1 (6 bases). The CDR3 spans 15 residues. CDR1 is LNHDA, CDR2 SQIVND, per germline (reference sequence). V lost 6 bases, J lost 3 bases, and 15 bases lay in between. The DNA of the CDR3 is TGTGCCAGTAGGAGGGACACAGTCTTCTACAATGAGCAGTTCTTC. It codes for CASRRDTVFYNEQFF.

The sample holds a few counts of this clonotype. The chain is built from TRBV5-1 and TRBJ1-2, with D maybe TRBD1 (6 bases). In germline, CDR1 is SGHRS, CDR2 YFSETQ. The CDR3 totals 15 residues. Trimming removed 6 bases from V and 6 bases from J, with 21 bases in between. The CDR3 protein is CASTGTMGGVDGYTF. The CDR3 DNA follows: TGCGCCAGCACCGGGACCATGGGGGGCGTGGATGGCTACACCTTC.

This clonotype was seen ten or more times. As DNA, the CDR3 is TGTGCCAGCAGCTTACTTACTAGCGACCTCTACAATGAGCAGTTCTTC. Translation: CASSLLTSDLYNEQFF. The V gene is TRBV7-2, the J gene TRBJ2-1, with 7 bases lining up with TRBD2. There are 16 residues in the CDR3. Per the germline V gene, CDR1 is SGHTA and CDR2 is FQGNSA. Trimming at V came to 2 bases and at J to 3 bases, leaving 7 bases not matched to a gene.

In its sample, this clonotype was seen many times. The V and J genes are TRBV7-2 and TRBJ2-1, with 8 bases fitting TRBD2. Trimming cost V 2 bases and J 6 bases; bases outside gene matches: 18. Germline V gene data show CDR1 as SGHTA and CDR2 as FQGNSA. This CDR3 is 19 amino acids long. In nucleotides, the CDR3 is TGTGCCAGCAGCTTACGGGTCGGCGGGGGGACCTCTTCACTCAATGAGCAGTTCTTC. Its translation: CASSLRVGGGTSSLNEQFF.

This clonotype was recorded at least ten times. The CDR3 DNA follows: TGTGCCAGCAGCGGGGGGACGGACCGGCTCTCCTACGAGCAGTACTTC. It codes for CASSGGTDRLSYEQYF. The gene calls are TRBV9 and TRBJ2-7, with D tentatively TRBD1 or TRBD2 (5 bases each). This CDR3 has 16 residues. Per the germline V gene, CDR1 is SGDLS and CDR2 is YYNGEE. The V end lost 3 bases, the J end lost 0 bases, and 16 bases lay between the germline ends. Complete variable domain (other parts from reference TRBV9 and TRBJ2-7): DSGVTQTPKHLITATGQRVTLRCSPRSGDLSVYWYQQSLDQGLQFLIQYYNGEERAKGNILERFSAQQFPDLHSELNLSSLELGDSALYFCASSGGTDRLSYEQYFGPGTRLTVT.

This clonotype was seen repeatedly, ten times or more. The chain employs TRBV24-1 and TRBJ2-3; 8 bases are a match to TRBD1. The CDR3 consists of 15 residues. Germline loops: CDR1 KGHDR, CDR2 SFDVKD. The V segment lost 5 bases and the J segment 5 bases; nucleotides outside the gene matches: 8. The CDR3 DNA is TGTGCCACCAGTGCCGTCGACAGGGGTGGAGATACGCAGTATTTT. Its translation is CATSAVDRGGDTQYF.

This chain joins TRBV18 and TRBJ2-4, with D possibly TRBD2 on 7 matching bases. The CDR3 runs to 14 residues. V lost 3 bases and J 6 bases, leaving 12 bases between the germline ends. The V gene's germline CDR1 is KGHSH and CDR2 LQKENI. The CDR3 here is CASSPAGAGNIQYF. DNA of the CDR3: TGTGCCAGCTCACCGGCGGGGGCCGGAAACATTCAGTACTTC.

This clonotype occurred many times. The chain has TRBV29-1 and TRBJ2-7; 11 positions agree with TRBD1. The CDR3 spans 13 residues. Germline V gene data show CDR1 as SQVTM and CDR2 as ANQGSEA. V was pared by 6 bases and J by 3 bases, with 4 bases of the junction left unmatched. This CDR3 is CSVGTGGSYEQYF. The CDR3 DNA sequence: TGCAGCGTGGGGACAGGGGGTAGCTACGAGCAGTACTTC.

The sample holds many counts of this clonotype. This rearrangement joins TRBV7-2 to TRBJ1-5, with TRBD1 matching over 8 bases. With V trimmed by 2 bases and J by 5 bases, 2 bases remained unmatched. There are 14 residues in the CDR3. CDR1 and CDR2 from the germline V gene are SGHTA and FQGNSA. The CDR3 DNA is TGTGCCAGCAGCTTACAGGGGGCTGATCAGCCCCAGCATTTT. This sequence encodes CASSLQGADQPQHF.

This clonotype has ten or more counts. The rearrangement links TRBV24-1 to TRBJ2-5, with TRBD1 identical over 10 bases. With 6 bases clipped from V and 5 bases from J, the junction kept 8 bases outside the gene matches. The CDR3 runs 15 residues. The germline gives CDR1 KGHDR, CDR2 SFDVKD. The CDR3: CATSWGQGLHETQYF. The CDR3 DNA reads TGTGCCACCAGTTGGGGACAGGGGCTCCATGAGACCCAGTACTTC.

V is TRBV15 and J is TRBJ2-3, with D perhaps matching TRBD2 (7 bases). The CDR3 has 16 amino acids. Germline V lookup: CDR1 LNHNV, CDR2 YYDKDF (reference sequence). V was clipped by 3 bases and J by 3 bases, with 16 bases between them. CDR3: CATSRGGGSGTDTQYF. The CDR3 DNA sequence: TGTGCCACCAGCAGGGGGGGCGGGAGTGGAACAGATACGCAGTATTTT.

This clonotype came up a few times. This sequence joins TRBV7-9 and TRBJ2-1; D unresolved. Trimming took off 1 base at V and 7 bases at J, with 17 bases between the two ends. The CDR3 totals 16 residues. CDR1 is SEHNR and CDR2 is FQNEAQ in the germline V gene (reference sequence). CDR3 DNA sequence: TGTGCCAGCAGCTTAGAAGCGAGAGCTTTTCGTAATGAGCAGTTCTTC. Amino acid sequence: CASSLEARAFRNEQFF.